The entry below gives a single T cell receptor beta chain sequence along with its context. The antigen remains undetermined. This record comes from a study of identifying expanded T cells in peripheral blood. Sequenced by immunoSEQ multiplex PCR; TCRdb stores in-frame clones only, minus some. The sample has under 95,000 clones, 70% to 90% seen once; the top ten hold roughly 3.1%. During the collection period, no donor immune events like infections were recorded. Study-level findings and limits: Clone count variance between roughly 2-week samples rose with total template count. Technical replicates showed roughly 1.2 changed clones; about two weeks around 15; four weeks 19.

The TCR was taken from a person between 18 and 69 years old in good health. The sample was blood.

CDR3 nucleotide sequence: TGTGCCAGCTCACCAATCCCCTCAGGACAGAGCACAGATACGCAGTATTTT. Protein product: CASSPIPSGQSTDTQYF. V usage is TRBV18 and J usage is TRBJ2-3; tentative D call: TRBD1 (6 bases). This CDR3 has 17 amino acids. Trimming shortened V by 2 bases and J by 0 bases, and 15 bases separated the two germline ends. Germline V gene sequence: CDR1 KGHSH, CDR2 LQKENI.